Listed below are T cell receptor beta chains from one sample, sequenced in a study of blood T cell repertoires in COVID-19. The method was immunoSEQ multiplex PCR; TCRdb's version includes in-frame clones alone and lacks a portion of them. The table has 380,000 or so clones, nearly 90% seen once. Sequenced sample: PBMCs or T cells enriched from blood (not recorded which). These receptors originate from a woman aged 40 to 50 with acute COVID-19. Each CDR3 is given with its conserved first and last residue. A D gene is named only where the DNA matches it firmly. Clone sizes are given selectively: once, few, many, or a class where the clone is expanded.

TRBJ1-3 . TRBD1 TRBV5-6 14 CASSRTGIGNTIYF TGTGCCAGCAGCAGGACAGGGATTGGAAACACCATATATTTT
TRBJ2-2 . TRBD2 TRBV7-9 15 CASSKIAGNTGELFF TGTGCCAGCAGCAAGATAGCGGGGAACACCGGGGAGCTGTTTTTT
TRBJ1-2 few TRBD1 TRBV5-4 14 CASSSGTGPKGYTF TGTGCCAGCAGCTCCGGGACAGGGCCAAAGGGCTACACCTTC
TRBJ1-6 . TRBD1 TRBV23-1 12 CASSQCGTGAQF TGCGCCAGCAGTCAATGCGGGACAGGGGCCCAATTT
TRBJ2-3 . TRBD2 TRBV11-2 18 CASSLEGTSGALTDTQYF TGTGCCAGCAGCTTAGAAGGGACTAGCGGGGCGCTCACAGATACGCAGTATTTT
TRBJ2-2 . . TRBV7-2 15 CASSLIRGNTGELFF TGTGCCAGCAGCTTAATACGCGGGAACACCGGGGAGCTGTTTTTT
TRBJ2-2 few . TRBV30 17 CAWSVRVNWLNTGELFF TGTGCCTGGAGTGTCCGCGTTAATTGGTTGAACACCGGGGAGCTGTTTTTT
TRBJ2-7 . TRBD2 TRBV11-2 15 CASSLERGDNYEQYF TGTGCCAGCAGCTTGGAGCGGGGGGACAACTACGAGCAGTACTTC
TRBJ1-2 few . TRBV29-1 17 CSGYTGTRYSDNYGYTF TGCAGCGGCTACACCGGGACACGATACTCGGATAACTATGGCTACACCTTC
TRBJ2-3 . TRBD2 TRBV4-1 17 CASSQDATAGLTDTQYF TGCGCCAGCAGCCAAGACGCGACAGCGGGGCTCACAGATACGCAGTATTTT
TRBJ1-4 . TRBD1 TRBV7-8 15 CASSSEAGGYEKLFF TGTGCCAGCAGCTCAGAAGCAGGGGGGTATGAAAAACTGTTTTTT
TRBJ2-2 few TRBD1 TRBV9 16 CASSVVGQGAGGELFF TGTGCCAGCAGCGTAGTGGGACAGGGGGCCGGTGGGGAGCTGTTTTTT
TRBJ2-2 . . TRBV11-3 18 CASSPLVPGSELYGELFF TGTGCCAGCAGTCCATTAGTACCGGGTTCCGAGCTGTACGGGGAGCTGTTTTTT
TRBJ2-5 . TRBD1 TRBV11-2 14 CASSPGGRGETQYF TGTGCCAGCAGCCCAGGGGGCCGGGGTGAGACCCAGTACTTC
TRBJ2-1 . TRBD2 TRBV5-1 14 CASSEGLAGGRQFF TGCGCCAGCAGCGAGGGACTAGCGGGGGGGCGGCAGTTCTTC
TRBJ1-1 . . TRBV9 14 CASSVGPGSTEAFF TGTGCCAGCAGCGTAGGCCCCGGGAGCACTGAAGCTTTCTTT
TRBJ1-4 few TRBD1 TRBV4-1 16 CASSHLPTGWVEKLFF TGCGCCAGCAGCCACCTCCCGACAGGGTGGGTTGAAAAACTGTTTTTT
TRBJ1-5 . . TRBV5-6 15 CASSLRAGRAQPQHF TGTGCCAGCAGCTTGCGAGCGGGGAGGGCTCAGCCCCAGCATTTT
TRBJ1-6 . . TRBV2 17 CASSETLAGAVRSPLHF TGTGCCAGCAGTGAAACGCTCGCTGGGGCCGTAAGGTCACCCCTCCACTTT
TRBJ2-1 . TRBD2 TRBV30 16 CAWSVSWLAGENEQFF TGTGCCTGGAGTGTAAGTTGGCTAGCGGGGGAAAATGAGCAGTTCTTC
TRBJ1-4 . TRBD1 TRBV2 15 CASRAIGQGTEKLFF TGTGCCAGCAGGGCGATAGGACAGGGTACTGAAAAACTGTTTTTT
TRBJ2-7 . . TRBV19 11 CASTQGLEQYF TGTGCCAGTACACAGGGCCTCGAGCAGTACTTC
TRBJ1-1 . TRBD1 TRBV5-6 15 CASSADPTGQTEAFF TGTGCCAGCAGCGCCGACCCGACAGGGCAAACTGAAGCTTTCTTT
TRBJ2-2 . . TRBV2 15 CASKVGGTLTGELFF TGTGCCAGCAAAGTTGGAGGGACTCTCACCGGGGAGCTGTTTTTT
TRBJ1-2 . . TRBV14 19 CASSDMPLLAGGDNYGYTF TGTGCCAGCAGCGACATGCCCCTCCTTGCGGGCGGAGATAACTATGGCTACACCTTC
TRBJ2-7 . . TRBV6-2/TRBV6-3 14 CASSTFRGSYEQYF TGTGCCAGCAGCACCTTCAGGGGTTCCTACGAGCAGTACTTC
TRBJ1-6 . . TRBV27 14 CASKEGQTVSPLHF TGTGCCAGCAAAGAAGGACAGACTGTTTCACCCCTCCACTTT
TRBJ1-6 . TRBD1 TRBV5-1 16 CASTRDSGSYNSPLHF TGCGCCAGCACCCGGGACAGCGGCTCCTATAATTCACCCCTCCACTTT
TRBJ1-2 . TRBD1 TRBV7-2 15 CASSLVGTGDFGYTF TGTGCCAGCAGCTTGGTCGGGACAGGGGATTTTGGCTACACCTTC
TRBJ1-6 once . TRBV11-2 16 CASRIAGRERHSPLHF TGTGCCAGCAGGATAGCGGGCAGGGAGCGCCATTCACCCCTCCACTTT
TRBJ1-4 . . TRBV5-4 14 CASSPDTRGEKLFF TGTGCCAGCAGCCCGGACACACGTGGGGAAAAACTGTTTTTT
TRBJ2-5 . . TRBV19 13 CASSIDGRKTQYF TGTGCCAGTAGTATAGATGGGAGGAAGACCCAGTACTTC
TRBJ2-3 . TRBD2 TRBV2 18 CASSDIVQRGWGTDTQYF TGTGCCAGCAGTGATATTGTCCAGCGGGGGTGGGGCACAGATACGCAGTATTTT
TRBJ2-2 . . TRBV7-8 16 CASSLWRDSNTGELFF TGTGCCAGCAGCTTATGGAGGGACAGTAACACCGGGGAGCTGTTTTTT
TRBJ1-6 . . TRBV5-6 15 CASSFRRGVSSPLHF TGTGCCAGCAGCTTCCGCAGGGGCGTGAGTTCACCCCTCCACTTT
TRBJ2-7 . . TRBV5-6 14 CASSRAPGIYEQYF TGTGCCAGCAGCCGGGCCCCAGGGATCTACGAGCAGTACTTC
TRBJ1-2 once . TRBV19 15 CASKEEGPVLGGYTF TGTGCCAGTAAAGAGGAGGGCCCCGTCTTGGGTGGCTACACCTTC
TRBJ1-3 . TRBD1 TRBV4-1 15 CASSHNRGPLSTIYF TGCGCCAGCAGCCACAACAGGGGACCACTAAGCACCATATATTTT
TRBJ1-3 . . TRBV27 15 CASSAYRSSGNTIYF TGTGCCAGCAGTGCCTATAGGAGCTCTGGAAACACCATATATTTT
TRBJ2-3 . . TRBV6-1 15 CASSELGGPGDTQYF TGTGCCAGCAGTGAATTGGGGGGGCCAGGAGATACGCAGTATTTT
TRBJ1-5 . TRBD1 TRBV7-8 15 CASSLRTGRIQPQHF TGTGCCAGCAGCTTACGGACAGGGAGGATTCAGCCCCAGCATTTT
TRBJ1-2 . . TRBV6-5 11 CASSGGYGYTF TGTGCCAGCAGCGGGGGGTATGGCTACACCTTC
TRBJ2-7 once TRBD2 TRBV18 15 CASSPTSGGSYEQYF TGTGCCAGCTCACCTACTAGCGGGGGGTCGTACGAGCAGTACTTC
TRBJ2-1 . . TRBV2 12 CASSATPSEQFF TGTGCCAGCAGTGCTACGCCTAGTGAGCAGTTCTTC
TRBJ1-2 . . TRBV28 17 CASSSGLAIRLDYGYTF TGTGCCAGCAGTTCTGGGCTGGCTATAAGGTTGGACTATGGCTACACCTTC
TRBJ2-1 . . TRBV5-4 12 CATRGAPGEQFF TGTGCCACTCGGGGGGCTCCTGGTGAGCAGTTCTTC
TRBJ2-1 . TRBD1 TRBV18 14 CASSRQGGEDEQFF TGTGCCAGCTCAAGACAGGGGGGCGAGGATGAGCAGTTCTTC
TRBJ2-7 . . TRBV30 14 CAWSRGKYSYEQYF TGTGCCTGGAGTCGGGGAAAATACTCCTACGAGCAGTACTTC
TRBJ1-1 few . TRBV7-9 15 CASSPITGGSTEAFF TGTGCCAGCAGCCCAATTACCGGGGGGTCCACTGAAGCTTTCTTT
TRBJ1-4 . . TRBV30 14 CAWRLGGANEKLFF TGTGCCTGGAGGCTCGGGGGAGCTAATGAAAAACTGTTTTTT